Below are 5 T cell receptor beta chains sequenced from a single sample in a study of low-dose radiotherapy and immunotherapy resistance in tumors. As to time point: before trial treatment. Primers targeting TRAV and TRBV primed first-strand cDNA, covering alpha and beta chains. Amplification, which lasted about 20 PCR cycles, used a constant-region primer and V-primer adapter to amplify TCRs. TCRdb ran MiXCR on the reads and lists one entry per CDR3 protein. The profile covers 75,000 to 95,000 distinct CDR3 sequences, with about 20% appearing a single time and about 5.5% taken by the ten largest. The specimen comprised PBMCs, sampled before treatment. The source is a male donor with prostate cancer.

This clonotype was seen repeatedly, ten times or more. The DNA for the CDR3 is TGTGCCAGTAGTGCGACAGGGGTCGTAGATACGCAGTATTTT. This translates into CASSATGVVDTQYF. The chain uses TRBV19 and TRBJ2-3; TRBD1 matches at 8 bases. CDR3 length: 14 amino acids. The germline gives CDR1 LNHDA, CDR2 SQIVND (reference sequence). With V trimmed by 5 bases and J by 5 bases, 6 bases remained unmatched. Supplemented by reference TRBV19 and TRBJ2-3, the full variable domain reads DGGITQSPKYLFRKEGQNVTLSCEQNLNHDAMYWYRQDPGQGLRLIYYSQIVNDFQKGDIAEGYSVSREKKESFPLTVTSAQKNPTAFYLCASSATGVVDTQYFGPGTRLTVL.

By share, this clonotype ranks as medium-sized. V and J are TRBV6-1 and TRBJ1-5, with 8 bases identical to TRBD1. This CDR3 is built from 15 residues. Germline V lookup: CDR1 MNHNS, CDR2 SASEGT. V lost 1 base to trimming and J lost 4 bases; unmatched junction nucleotides: 3. The CDR3 DNA follows: TGTGCCAGCAGTGAAGGACAGGGGCTGAATCAGCCCCAGCATTTT. Amino acid sequence: CASSEGQGLNQPQHF.

This clonotype was counted ten times or more. The chain links TRBV24-1 to TRBJ2-5, with 10 bases identical to TRBD1. With V trimmed by 5 bases and J by 7 bases, 3 bases remained unmatched. The CDR3 is made up of 13 amino acids. Germline V CDR1 and CDR2: KGHDR, SFDVKD. The CDR3 nucleotides read TGTGCCACCAGTGGGACAGGGGGAGCGACCCAGTACTTC. Its translation: CATSGTGGATQYF.

This clonotype was seen many times. The chain combines TRBV18 with TRBJ2-7; 10 nucleotides match TRBD2. V shed 6 bases, J shed 7 bases, and the junction held 6 bases outside the gene matches. The CDR3 covers 13 residues. Germline V gene lookup returns CDR1 KGHSH and CDR2 LQKENI. The CDR3 protein is CASSQGLAVEQYF. Here the CDR3 DNA reads TGTGCCAGCTCTCAAGGACTAGCGGTTGAGCAGTACTTC. The whole variable domain, filled in from reference TRBV18 and TRBJ2-7, reads NAGVMQNPRHLVRRRGQEARLRCSPMKGHSHVYWYRQLPEEGLKFMVYLQKENIIDESGMPKERFSAEFPKEGPSILRIQQVVRGDSAAYFCASSQGLAVEQYFGPGTRLTVT.

As to this clonotype: A far larger clone lies a single base away; this is likely a read error. This rearrangement joins TRBV4-1 to TRBJ2-7; 10 nucleotides agree with TRBD2. CDR3 length equals 17 residues. Germline V gene sequence: CDR1 MGHRA, CDR2 YSYEKL. This CDR3 reads CACSQDLATSGSYEQYF. In DNA, the CDR3 is TGTGCCTGCAGCCAAGATCTCGCGACTAGCGGGTCCTACGAGCAGTACTTC.